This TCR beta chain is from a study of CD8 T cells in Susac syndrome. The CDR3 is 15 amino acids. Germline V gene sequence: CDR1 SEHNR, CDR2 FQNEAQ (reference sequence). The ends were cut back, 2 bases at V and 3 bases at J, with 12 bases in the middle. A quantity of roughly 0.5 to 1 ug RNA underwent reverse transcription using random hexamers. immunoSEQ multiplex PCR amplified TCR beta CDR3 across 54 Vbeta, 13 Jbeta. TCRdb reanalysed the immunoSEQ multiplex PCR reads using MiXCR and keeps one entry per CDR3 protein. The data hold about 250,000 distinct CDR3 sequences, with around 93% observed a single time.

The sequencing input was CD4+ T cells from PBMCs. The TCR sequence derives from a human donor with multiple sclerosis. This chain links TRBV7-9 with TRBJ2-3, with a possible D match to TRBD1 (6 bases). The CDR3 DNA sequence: TGTGCCAGCAGCTTAAGAGGGGGTCCAACAGATACGCAGTATTTT. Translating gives CASSLRGGPTDTQYF.